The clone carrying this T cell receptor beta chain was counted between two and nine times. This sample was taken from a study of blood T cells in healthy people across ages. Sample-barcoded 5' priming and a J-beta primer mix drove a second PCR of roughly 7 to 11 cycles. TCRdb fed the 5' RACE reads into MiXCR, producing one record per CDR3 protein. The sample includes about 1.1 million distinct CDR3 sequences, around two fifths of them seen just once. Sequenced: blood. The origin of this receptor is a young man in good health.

The CDR3 DNA follows: TGTGCCAGCAGCCATGGAGTCAACACTGAAGCTTTCTTT. This gives the protein CASSHGVNTEAFF. The chain couples TRBV3-1 to TRBJ1-1; D uncertain. Trimming removed 3 bases at V and 2 bases at J, with 7 bases between. The CDR3 has 13 amino acids. Germline CDR1 and CDR2: LGHDT and YNNKEL (reference sequence).